This is a list of T cell receptor beta chains from one sample in a study of cytomegalovirus exposure and HLA in healthy donors. Profiled with immunoSEQ multiplex PCR; TCRdb holds only in-frame clones, not every one. The sample has over 80,000 clones; around 72% are singletons. The sample comprised PBMCs. The receptors originated from a man aged 35 to 55 in good health and CMV-seronegative. Each CDR3 is given with its conserved first and last residue. D genes are given only for firm matches. Rows may omit the clone size; those that give it use once, few, many or a size class.

>TRBV28|TRBD1|.|TRBJ2-7
TGTGCCAGCAGTTTAGTAGGGGGCCTGTACGAGCAGTACTTC
CASSLVGGLYEQYF
>TRBV9|TRBD1|.|TRBJ1-2
TGTGCCAGCAGCACACAGGGGGACTATGGCTACACCTTC
CASSTQGDYGYTF
>TRBV6-5|.|.|TRBJ1-1
TGTGCCAGCAGTTACGGAGGGAACACTGAAGCTTTCTTT
CASSYGGNTEAFF
>TRBV5-1|TRBD1|.|TRBJ2-7
TGCGCCAGCAGCCTGCAGGGGACAGGGACCTACGAGCAGTACTTC
CASSLQGTGTYEQYF
>TRBV4-3|.|.|TRBJ1-2
TGCGCCAGCAGCCAAGAAGTCGGCAGGGAAACCCATGGCTACACCTTC
CASSQEVGRETHGYTF
>TRBV28|TRBD2|.|TRBJ2-7
TGTGCCAGCAGGCCCGGGACTAGCGGGGGGGCCACCTACGAGCAGTACTTC
CASRPGTSGGATYEQYF
>TRBV28|TRBD1|.|TRBJ1-2
TGTGCCAGCAGTTTAACGGACAGGGCCTATGGCTACACCTTC
CASSLTDRAYGYTF
>TRBV27|.|.|TRBJ2-1
TGTGCCAGCAGCAAACAGCCACCTCCCTTCAGAAATGAGCAGTTCTTC
CASSKQPPPFRNEQFF
>TRBV27|.|few|TRBJ1-6
TGTGCCAGCAGTCAGGGGAGTAATTCACCCCTCCACTTT
CASSQGSNSPLHF
>TRBV7-2|.|few|TRBJ2-6
TGTGCCAGCAGCCCACAGGTCTCTGGGGCCAACGTCCTGACTTTC
CASSPQVSGANVLTF
>TRBV7-2|.|once|TRBJ2-7
TGTGCCAGCAGCTTAGAGCGGGTTACCTACGAGCAGTACTTC
CASSLERVTYEQYF
>TRBV11-2|TRBD2|once|TRBJ2-3
TGTGCCAGCAGCTTCTTAGCGGGGGGGCCATCAGATACGCAGTATTTT
CASSFLAGGPSDTQYF
>TRBV5-1|TRBD2|.|TRBJ2-5
TGCGCCAGCAGCACGGGACTAGCGGGGAGCCAAGAGACCCAGTACTTC
CASSTGLAGSQETQYF
>TRBV6-5|TRBD2|few|TRBJ2-5
TGTGCCAGCAGTTACTCGTGGGGGGGAGAGACCCAGTACTTC
CASSYSWGGETQYF
>TRBV5-8|.|.|TRBJ1-2
TGTGCCAGCAGCTTGTGGACATTCGGCTACACCTTC
CASSLWTFGYTF
>TRBV6-1|.|.|TRBJ1-1
TGTGCCAGCAGCGACAGTTACCTGAACACTGAAGCTTTCTTT
CASSDSYLNTEAFF
>TRBV18|.|.|TRBJ1-2
TGTGCCAGCTCAGAAGGACAGAGGAACTATGGCTACACCTTC
CASSEGQRNYGYTF
>TRBV5-6|TRBD1|few|TRBJ2-2
TGTGCCAGCAGCTTCGTGACAGGGTCGGACACCGGGGAGCTGTTTTTT
CASSFVTGSDTGELFF
>TRBV10-3|.|.|TRBJ2-6
TGTGCCATCAGTCCAACGTCGGGGGCTGGGGCCAACGTCCTGACTTTC
CAISPTSGAGANVLTF
>TRBV29-1|TRBD2|.|TRBJ2-3
TGCCGTAGACTAGCAAGACGCGGGTATTTCACAGATACGCAGTATTTT
CRRLARRGYFTDTQYF
>TRBV5-6|.|.|TRBJ1-4
TGTGCCAGCAGCTCGGGTGGATTTGGTGAAAAACTGTTTTTT
CASSSGGFGEKLFF
>TRBV6-6|TRBD2|.|TRBJ2-4
TGTGCCAGCAGTCGAGCGGGGGGGCTGGAAAACATTCAGTACTTC
CASSRAGGLENIQYF
>TRBV7-4|.|once|TRBJ2-5
TGTGCCAGCAGAGCTAGCTCCCGTGGAGAGACCCAGTACTTC
CASRASSRGETQYF
>TRBV19|.|.|TRBJ1-2
TGTGCCAGTAGTTCGAGGAGGGGCGCGGGCTATGGCTACACCTTC
CASSSRRGAGYGYTF
>TRBV7-2|.|.|TRBJ2-5
TGTGCCAGCAGCTTAGGGCCTGGCAGGGTATACGAGACCCAGTACTTC
CASSLGPGRVYETQYF
>TRBV29-1|.|.|TRBJ2-7
TGCAGCGTGGGGACTTCCTATAGCGTCTACGAGCAGTACTTC
CSVGTSYSVYEQYF
>TRBV5-1|.|.|TRBJ2-1
TGCGCCAGCAGCTTGGCGGTAGACTACTCCTACAATGAGCAGTTCTTC
CASSLAVDYSYNEQFF
>TRBV5-1|.|.|TRBJ1-4
TGCGCCAGCAGCTGGGGCAGGGGATTGGAAAAACTGTTTTTT
CASSWGRGLEKLFF
>TRBV6-4|TRBD2|few|TRBJ2-1
TGTGCCAGCAGCCCCCTTGCGGGGGGTTACAATGAGCAGTTCTTC
CASSPLAGGYNEQFF
>TRBV10-3|.|.|TRBJ2-5
TGTGCCATCAGTGAGTCTTCGGAAGAGACCCAGTACTTC
CAISESSEETQYF
>TRBV28|.|.|TRBJ2-7
TGTGCCAGCATAAAGGTGGACAAAACTAAATACTACGAGCAGTACTTC
CASIKVDKTKYYEQYF
>TRBV6-5|.|.|TRBJ1-1
TGTGCCAGCAGTTACGGCTTGCCAGGGGTGAACACTGAAGCTTTCTTT
CASSYGLPGVNTEAFF
>TRBV5-1|.|.|TRBJ1-4
TGCGCCAGCAGCTTGGGGACAGACGAAAAACTGTTTTTT
CASSLGTDEKLFF
>TRBV30|.|.|TRBJ1-1
TGTGCCTGGAGCGTTGGGGGGTACACTGAAGCTTTCTTT
CAWSVGGYTEAFF
>TRBV4-3|TRBD2|.|TRBJ2-3
TGCGCCAGCAGCCAAGATCTTCCTAGCGGGGGGGCAGATACGCAGTATTTT
CASSQDLPSGGADTQYF
>TRBV4-3|.|.|TRBJ1-5
TGCGCCAGCAGCCAAGTCATGAGGTTGGATCAGCCCCAGCATTTT
CASSQVMRLDQPQHF
>TRBV5-6|.|many|TRBJ1-1
TGTGCCAGCAGCTGGGCCCTAAACACTGAAGCTTTCTTT
CASSWALNTEAFF
>TRBV21-1|.|.|TRBJ1-4
TGTGCCAGCAGCAAAATGATGTGGCCTTTTACAACTAATGAAAAACTGTTTTTT
CASSKMMWPFTTNEKLFF
>TRBV6-5|.|.|TRBJ1-6
TGTGCCAGCAGTTACTCACAGGGCCAGCGATCCCTCCACTTT
CASSYSQGQRSLHF
>TRBV5-6|TRBD2|.|TRBJ2-5
TGTGCCAGCAGCTTACTAGCGGGTCGGACCCAGTACTTC
CASSLLAGRTQYF
>TRBV19|TRBD1|.|TRBJ1-4
TGTGCCAGTAGTATGCAGGGGGCCGGTAATGAAAAACTGTTTTTT
CASSMQGAGNEKLFF
>TRBV4-1|TRBD1|.|TRBJ2-1
TGCGCCAGCAGCCACACGGACAGGGATGTTAATGAGCAGTTCTTC
CASSHTDRDVNEQFF
>TRBV25-1|.|.|TRBJ2-2
TGTGCCAGCAGTGAAGGACAGAACACCGGGGAGCTGTTTTTT
CASSEGQNTGELFF
>TRBV29-1|TRBD2|.|TRBJ2-2
TGCAGCGTTGATAGGCTAGCGGGGGTCACCGGGGAGCTGTTTTTT
CSVDRLAGVTGELFF
>TRBV5-6|TRBD1|.|TRBJ2-1
TGTGCCAGCAGCTTCGGGACAGGGAACACTGAGCAGTTCTTC
CASSFGTGNTEQFF
>TRBV9|.|.|TRBJ1-4
TGTGCCAGCAGCGTAGTAGCGGGTGCTGAAAAACTGTTTTTT
CASSVVAGAEKLFF
>TRBV7-9|TRBD1|.|TRBJ2-7
TGTGCCAGCAGCTTAGGACAGGGGACGTTTTACGAGCAGTACTTC
CASSLGQGTFYEQYF
>TRBV9|.|.|TRBJ2-7
TGTGCCAGCAGCGTAGGGGCTAGCGCGACCTACGAGCAGTACTTC
CASSVGASATYEQYF
>TRBV5-5|TRBD1|few|TRBJ1-1
TGTGCCAGCAGCCCTGTGCAGGGGGAGACTGAAGCTTTCTTT
CASSPVQGETEAFF
>TRBV7-8|.|once|TRBJ2-7
TGTGCCAGCTTTCTTTTAGACTACGAGCAGTACTTC
CASFLLDYEQYF
>TRBV7-2|TRBD2|.|TRBJ2-3
TGTGCCAGCAGCCCCCGGAGTGTAGCGGGGCGTGGAGGTACGCAGTATTTT
CASSPRSVAGRGGTQYF
>TRBV19|.|.|TRBJ1-6
TGTGCCAGTCGCGACAGGTCCTATAATTCACCCCTCCACTTT
CASRDRSYNSPLHF